The 7 T cell receptor beta chains presented below share a single source sample, sequenced in a study of cytomegalovirus exposure and HLA in healthy donors. Amplification used 60 Vbeta primers and 13 Jbeta primers. Measured with immunoSEQ multiplex PCR; TCRdb has only the in-frame clones, and not every one. The table has 150,000 to 200,000 clones, 60% to 80% seen once; the top ten hold about 0.91%. The sequenced sample consisted of PBMCs. Every receptor here comes from a woman between 45 and 65 years old in good health and CMV-seropositive.

The gene calls are TRBV6-5 and TRBJ2-7; 7 bases map to TRBD1. The length of the CDR3 is 14 residues. V shed 4 bases, J shed 4 bases, and the junction held 7 bases outside the gene matches. The germline gives CDR1 MNHEY, CDR2 SVGAGI. CDR3 DNA: TGTGCCAGCAGTTCGACAGGGAGTTTTTACGAGCAGTACTTC. It codes for CASSSTGSFYEQYF.

The rearrangement joins TRBV7-9 to TRBJ2-7; perhaps TRBD1 as D (7 bases). The V end was cut by 8 bases, the J end by 3 bases, with 29 bases between. Germline V gene data show CDR1 as SEHNR and CDR2 as FQNEAQ (reference sequence). The CDR3 totals 18 residues. The CDR3 nucleotides read TGTGCCAGCCCGAAGATGACAGGGTTGAGGCACGGGAGCTACGAGCAGTACTTC. It is translated as CASPKMTGLRHGSYEQYF. Looking up the rest from reference TRBV7-9 and TRBJ2-7 gives the full variable domain: DTGVSQNPRHKITKRGQNVTFRCDPISEHNRLYWYRQTLGQGPEFLTYFQNEAQLEKSRLLSDRFSAERPKGSFSTLEIQRTEQGDSAMYLCASPKMTGLRHGSYEQYFGPGTRLTVT.

The J gene is TRBJ1-1, the V gene TRBV6-5; D unresolved. The CDR3 has 16 amino acids. Trimming took off 4 bases at V and 0 bases at J, with 15 bases between the two ends. CDR1 is MNHEY and CDR2 is SVGAGI in the germline V gene. The CDR3, as DNA: TGTGCCAGCAGTTCTCGGACGGGGAGAATGAACACTGAAGCTTTCTTT. Its translation: CASSSRTGRMNTEAFF.

This clone came up a few times. This sequence joins TRBV4-3 and TRBJ1-2; a weak D match, TRBD1 (5 bases). The CDR3 is made up of 14 amino acids. V was trimmed by 1 base and J by 5 bases, leaving 11 bases between them. The germline gives CDR1 LGHNA, CDR2 YSLEER. The DNA for the CDR3 is TGCGCCAGCAGCCAAGTCGACTCAGGGTATGGCTACACCTTC. This gives the protein CASSQVDSGYGYTF.

The chain combines TRBV4-1 with TRBJ2-1; 8 positions match TRBD1. Germline CDR1 MGHRA, CDR2 YSYEKL. J gave up 5 bases and V 4 bases, and 7 bases lay outside the gene matches. The CDR3 consists of 15 residues. CDR3 nucleotide sequence: TGCGCCAGCAGCCCCTTTGGACAGGGCCACAATGAGCAGTTCTTC. Translated, it gives CASSPFGQGHNEQFF.

Written as DNA, the CDR3 is TGTGCCAGCAGCTCCAATCAGGCAGGGAACACTGAAGCTTTCTTT. It codes for CASSSNQAGNTEAFF. V usage is TRBV5-4 and J usage is TRBJ1-1, with D uncertain. Germline CDR1 is SGHNT and CDR2 is YYREEE (reference sequence). The V gene lost 3 bases and the J gene lost 1 base, with 13 bases spanning the gap. CDR3 size: 15 residues.

This chain links TRBV4-2 with TRBJ2-7; 8 nucleotides line up with TRBD2. Germline V gene sequence: CDR1 LGHNA, CDR2 YNFKEQ. The junction had 14 bases not matched to a gene; V was cut back by 4 bases and J by 6 bases. The CDR3 runs to 16 residues. The CDR3 sequence is CASSPQREGLSGEQYF. The CDR3 DNA reads TGTGCCAGCAGCCCTCAACGGGAGGGCCTTTCGGGCGAGCAGTACTTC.